These T cell receptor beta chains were read from a single sample in a study of shared clonotypes between healthy human individuals. Repertoires were generated with immunoSEQ multiplex PCR, while TCRdb's copy carries only in-frame clones and drops some. The table includes some 2,500,000 clones, 80% to 95% detected once. Sequencing was performed on naive CD4+ T cells from PBMCs. The source is a man aged 18 to 30 in good health. Some clones in this sample may be carry-over from other donors' samples. CDR3s include the opening cysteine and the closing phenylalanine or tryptophan. The D gene is left open where the match is weak. A row's size may be missing; if present it is once, few, many or a size class.

CDR3aa: CASIWGNYGYTF
CDR3nt: TGTGCCAGCATATGGGGGAACTATGGCTACACCTTC
v_gene: TRBV2
abundance: -
j_gene: TRBJ1-2
d_gene: -

CDR3aa: CASSHTKGSGTSAEKLFF
CDR3nt: TGCGCCAGCAGCCACACTAAAGGGTCCGGGACATCGGCCGAAAAACTGTTTTTT
v_gene: TRBV4-3
abundance: -
j_gene: TRBJ1-4
d_gene: -

CDR3aa: CATILGYTF
CDR3nt: TGTGCCACAATTTTGGGCTACACCTTC
v_gene: TRBV6-4
abundance: -
j_gene: TRBJ1-2
d_gene: -

CDR3aa: CASSQDTFISYEQYF
CDR3nt: TGCGCCAGCAGCCAAGATACCTTTATCTCCTACGAGCAGTACTTC
v_gene: TRBV4-3
abundance: -
j_gene: TRBJ2-7
d_gene: -

CDR3aa: CASSQDNALRGPDQLF
CDR3nt: TGCGCCAGCAGCCAAGATAACGCCCTCAGGGGCCCTGACCAACTCTTT
v_gene: TRBV4-1
abundance: -
j_gene: TRBJ1-1
d_gene: -

CDR3aa: CASSYSGQGTGGYTF
CDR3nt: TGTGCCAGCAGTTACTCGGGACAGGGGACAGGTGGCTACACCTTC
v_gene: TRBV6-5
abundance: -
j_gene: TRBJ1-2
d_gene: TRBD1

CDR3aa: CASSLEGLAAEQFF
CDR3nt: TGTGCCAGCAGCTTAGAAGGGCTAGCTGCTGAGCAGTTCTTC
v_gene: TRBV11-3
abundance: -
j_gene: TRBJ2-1
d_gene: -

CDR3aa: CASSPSGLGHYGYTF
CDR3nt: TGTGCCAGCAGCCCATCGGGGCTAGGGCACTATGGCTACACCTTC
v_gene: TRBV5-4
abundance: -
j_gene: TRBJ1-2
d_gene: -

CDR3aa: CASSRPGLGVNEQFF
CDR3nt: TGTGCCAGCAGCCGACCGGGACTAGGTGTGAATGAGCAGTTCTTC
v_gene: TRBV6-5
abundance: once
j_gene: TRBJ2-1
d_gene: TRBD2

CDR3aa: CASSLEGTGNQPQHF
CDR3nt: TGCGCCAGCAGCTTGGAGGGGACAGGTAATCAGCCCCAGCATTTT
v_gene: TRBV5-1
abundance: -
j_gene: TRBJ1-5
d_gene: TRBD1

CDR3aa: CASSSGWGGANTGELFF
CDR3nt: TGCGCCAGCAGCTCCGGGTGGGGCGGGGCGAACACCGGGGAGCTGTTTTTT
v_gene: TRBV5-1
abundance: -
j_gene: TRBJ2-2
d_gene: -

CDR3aa: CASNPRTSGWDDEQFF
CDR3nt: TGTGCCAGCAATCCCCGGACTAGCGGTTGGGACGATGAGCAGTTCTTC
v_gene: TRBV2
abundance: -
j_gene: TRBJ2-1
d_gene: TRBD2

CDR3aa: CASSADGRSSYNEQFF
CDR3nt: TGCGCCAGCAGCGCGGACGGACGGAGCTCCTACAATGAGCAGTTCTTC
v_gene: TRBV5-1
abundance: -
j_gene: TRBJ2-1
d_gene: -

CDR3aa: CAISTSPLDSNEAFF
CDR3nt: TGTGCCATCAGTACATCTCCTTTGGACAGCAATGAAGCTTTCTTT
v_gene: TRBV10-3
abundance: -
j_gene: TRBJ1-1
d_gene: -

CDR3aa: CASSSGNSDSNQPQHF
CDR3nt: TGTGCCAGCAGCTCCGGGAACTCGGACAGCAATCAGCCCCAGCATTTT
v_gene: TRBV7-3
abundance: -
j_gene: TRBJ1-5
d_gene: -

CDR3aa: CASSPPGGVGTEAFF
CDR3nt: TGTGCCAGCTCACCGCCGGGGGGGGTGGGCACTGAAGCTTTCTTT
v_gene: TRBV18
abundance: once
j_gene: TRBJ1-1
d_gene: -

CDR3aa: CASSFRQGQPGNTIYF
CDR3nt: TGTGCCAGCAGTTTTAGGCAGGGGCAACCTGGAAACACCATATATTTT
v_gene: TRBV28
abundance: -
j_gene: TRBJ1-3
d_gene: -

CDR3aa: CASSQDRLAGAKNIQYF
CDR3nt: TGCGCCAGCAGCCAAGATCGCCTAGCGGGAGCCAAAAACATTCAGTACTTC
v_gene: TRBV4-3
abundance: -
j_gene: TRBJ2-4
d_gene: TRBD2

CDR3aa: CASSLIPTGGAFF
CDR3nt: TGTGCCAGCAGCTTAATCCCCACGGGTGGTGCTTTCTTT
v_gene: TRBV7-3
abundance: -
j_gene: TRBJ1-1
d_gene: -

CDR3aa: CASSLDLREGETQYF
CDR3nt: TGCGCCAGCAGCTTGGACCTCAGGGAAGGAGAGACCCAGTACTTC
v_gene: TRBV5-1
abundance: -
j_gene: TRBJ2-5
d_gene: -

CDR3aa: CASSLGLVDADTQYF
CDR3nt: TGTGCCAGCAGCTTAGGACTAGTGGATGCAGATACGCAGTATTTT
v_gene: TRBV7-3
abundance: -
j_gene: TRBJ2-3
d_gene: TRBD2

CDR3aa: CASSKLDREAFF
CDR3nt: TGTGCCAGTAGTAAACTTGATCGCGAAGCTTTCTTT
v_gene: TRBV19
abundance: -
j_gene: TRBJ1-1
d_gene: -

CDR3aa: CASSPGQGDYNEQFF
CDR3nt: TGTGCCAGCAGCCCCGGACAGGGGGACTACAATGAGCAGTTCTTC
v_gene: TRBV5-4
abundance: -
j_gene: TRBJ2-1
d_gene: TRBD1

CDR3aa: CASSSGPVSYEQYF
CDR3nt: TGCGCCAGCAGCTCCGGACCGGTCTCCTACGAGCAGTACTTC
v_gene: TRBV5-1
abundance: -
j_gene: TRBJ2-7
d_gene: -

CDR3aa: CAWSRRPSGSEAFF
CDR3nt: TGTGCCTGGAGCCGGCGGCCGTCAGGAAGTGAAGCTTTCTTT
v_gene: TRBV30
abundance: few
j_gene: TRBJ1-1
d_gene: -

CDR3aa: CASSLRTGGHYNEQFF
CDR3nt: TGTGCCAGCAGCTTGAGGACAGGGGGCCACTACAATGAGCAGTTCTTC
v_gene: TRBV5-6
abundance: -
j_gene: TRBJ2-1
d_gene: TRBD1

CDR3aa: CASSSIAGGGEQFF
CDR3nt: TGCGCCAGCAGCTCAATAGCGGGAGGAGGTGAGCAGTTCTTC
v_gene: TRBV5-1
abundance: -
j_gene: TRBJ2-1
d_gene: TRBD2

CDR3aa: CASGLGGVNEQFF
CDR3nt: TGTGCTAGTGGTTTGGGAGGGGTCAATGAGCAGTTCTTC
v_gene: TRBV12-5
abundance: -
j_gene: TRBJ2-1
d_gene: -

CDR3aa: CASRSGDSSGANVLTF
CDR3nt: TGTGCCAGTAGGTCGGGGGATTCCTCTGGGGCCAACGTCCTGACTTTC
v_gene: TRBV19
abundance: -
j_gene: TRBJ2-6
d_gene: -

CDR3aa: CASSLIAGGGTGELFF
CDR3nt: TGCGCCAGCAGCTTGATAGCGGGAGGGGGAACCGGGGAGCTGTTTTTT
v_gene: TRBV5-1
abundance: -
j_gene: TRBJ2-2
d_gene: TRBD2

CDR3aa: CASKGVSNQPQHF
CDR3nt: TGTGCCAGTAAGGGAGTTAGCAATCAGCCCCAGCATTTT
v_gene: TRBV28
abundance: -
j_gene: TRBJ1-5
d_gene: -

CDR3aa: CASSLERGQPQHF
CDR3nt: TGCGCCAGCAGTTTGGAACGGGGTCAGCCCCAGCATTTT
v_gene: TRBV5-1
abundance: few
j_gene: TRBJ1-5
d_gene: -

CDR3aa: CASSLSSPPYNEQFF
CDR3nt: TGTGCCAGCAGCTTATCTAGCCCCCCCTACAATGAGCAGTTCTTC
v_gene: TRBV7-3
abundance: -
j_gene: TRBJ2-1
d_gene: -

CDR3aa: CSARDEETQYF
CDR3nt: TGCAGTGCTAGAGATGAAGAGACCCAGTACTTC
v_gene: TRBV20-1
abundance: -
j_gene: TRBJ2-5
d_gene: -

CDR3aa: CASSRGFDEQYF
CDR3nt: TGTGCCAGCAGCAGGGGATTCGACGAGCAGTACTTC
v_gene: TRBV7-6
abundance: -
j_gene: TRBJ2-7
d_gene: -

CDR3aa: CASSSRTGGWSGNTIYF
CDR3nt: TGTGCCAGCAGTTCCCGGACAGGGGGGTGGTCTGGAAACACCATATATTTT
v_gene: TRBV27
abundance: -
j_gene: TRBJ1-3
d_gene: TRBD1

CDR3aa: CASSEYYGYTF
CDR3nt: TGTGCCAGCAGCGAGTACTATGGCTACACCTTC
v_gene: TRBV6-1
abundance: -
j_gene: TRBJ1-2
d_gene: -

CDR3aa: CSVALGPYEQYF
CDR3nt: TGCAGCGTTGCCCTGGGGCCCTACGAGCAGTACTTC
v_gene: TRBV29-1
abundance: -
j_gene: TRBJ2-7
d_gene: -

CDR3aa: CAWSQAGGETQYF
CDR3nt: TGTGCCTGGAGTCAGGCTGGAGGAGAGACCCAGTACTTC
v_gene: TRBV30
abundance: -
j_gene: TRBJ2-5
d_gene: -